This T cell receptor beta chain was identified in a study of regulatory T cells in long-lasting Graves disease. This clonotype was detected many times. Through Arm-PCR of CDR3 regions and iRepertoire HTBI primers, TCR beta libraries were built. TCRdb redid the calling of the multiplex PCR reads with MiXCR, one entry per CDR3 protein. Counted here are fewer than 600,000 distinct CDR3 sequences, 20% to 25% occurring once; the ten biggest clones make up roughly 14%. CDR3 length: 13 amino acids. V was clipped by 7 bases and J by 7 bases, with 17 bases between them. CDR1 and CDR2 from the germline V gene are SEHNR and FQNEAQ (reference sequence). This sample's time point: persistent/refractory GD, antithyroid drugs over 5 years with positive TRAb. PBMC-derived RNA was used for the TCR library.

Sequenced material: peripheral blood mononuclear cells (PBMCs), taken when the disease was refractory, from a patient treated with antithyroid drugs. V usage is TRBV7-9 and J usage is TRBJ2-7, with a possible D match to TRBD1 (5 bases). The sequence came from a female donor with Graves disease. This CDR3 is CASTLSQGSEQYF. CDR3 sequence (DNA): TGTGCCAGCACGCTAAGTCAGGGCTCGGAGCAGTACTTC.